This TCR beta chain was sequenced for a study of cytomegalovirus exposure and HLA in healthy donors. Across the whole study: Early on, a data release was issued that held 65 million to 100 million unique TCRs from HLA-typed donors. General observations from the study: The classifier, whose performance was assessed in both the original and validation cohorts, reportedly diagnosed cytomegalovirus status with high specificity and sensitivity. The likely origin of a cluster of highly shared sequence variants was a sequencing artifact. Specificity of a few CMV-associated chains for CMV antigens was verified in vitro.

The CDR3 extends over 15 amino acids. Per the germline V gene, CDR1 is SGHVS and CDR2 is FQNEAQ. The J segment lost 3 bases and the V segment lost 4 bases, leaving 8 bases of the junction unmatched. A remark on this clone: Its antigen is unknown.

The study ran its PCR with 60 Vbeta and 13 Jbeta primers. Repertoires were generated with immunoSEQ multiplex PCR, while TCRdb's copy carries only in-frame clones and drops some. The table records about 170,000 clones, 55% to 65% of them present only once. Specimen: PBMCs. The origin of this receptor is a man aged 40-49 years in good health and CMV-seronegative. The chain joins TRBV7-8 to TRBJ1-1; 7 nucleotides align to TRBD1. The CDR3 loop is CASSSGGHWDTEAFF. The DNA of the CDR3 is TGTGCCAGCAGCTCAGGGGGTCATTGGGACACTGAAGCTTTCTTT.